This T cell receptor (beta chain) came from a study of shared clonotypes between healthy human individuals. Points from the study as a whole: Owing to a small donor count, the genetic and exposure-history diversity represented was limited. It was anticipated that sequencing depth would influence how many clonotypes donors shared. Generation probability values for non-shared clonotypes were lower than those for clonotypes shared by all four donors.

As to this clone: Its matching antigen is unknown.

Clones were sequenced by immunoSEQ multiplex PCR, and TCRdb holds only the in-frame ones, with some missing. The repertoire holds some 500,000 clones, with about 96% as singletons. Per germline, CDR1 ENHRY and CDR2 SYGVKD. The ends were cut back, 3 bases at V and 5 bases at J, with 14 bases in the middle. This CDR3 is 15 amino acids long. Sequencing was performed on naive CD4+ T cells sorted from blood. As for subset: CD45RA+ positively selected. This receptor was taken from a young woman in good health. The V and J genes are TRBV10-3 and TRBJ2-1; D might be TRBD1 (5 bases). The CDR3 DNA sequence: TGTGCCATCAGTGAAGGGGCCAGCCCTAACAATGAGCAGTTCTTC. Translation: CAISEGASPNNEQFF.